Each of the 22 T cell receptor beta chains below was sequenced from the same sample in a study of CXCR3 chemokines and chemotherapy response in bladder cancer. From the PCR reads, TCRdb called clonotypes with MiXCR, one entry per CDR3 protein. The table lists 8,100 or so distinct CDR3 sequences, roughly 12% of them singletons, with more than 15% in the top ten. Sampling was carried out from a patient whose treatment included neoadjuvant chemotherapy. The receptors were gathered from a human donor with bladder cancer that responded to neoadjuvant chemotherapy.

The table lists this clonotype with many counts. In DNA form, the CDR3 reads TGTGCCTGGGGTCGGAGGGGACTCTACGAGCAGTACTTC. Amino acid sequence: CAWGRRGLYEQYF. The chain couples TRBV30 to TRBJ2-7; weak D call: TRBD2 (6 bases). Germline V gene data show CDR1 as GTSNPN and CDR2 as SVGIG (reference sequence). V gave up 5 bases and J gave up 3 bases, with 14 bases separating them. The CDR3 is 13 residues long.

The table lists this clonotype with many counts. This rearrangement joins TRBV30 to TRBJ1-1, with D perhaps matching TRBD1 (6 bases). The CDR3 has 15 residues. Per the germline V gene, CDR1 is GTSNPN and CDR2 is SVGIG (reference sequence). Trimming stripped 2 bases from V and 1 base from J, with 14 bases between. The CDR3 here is CAWSIGRGPNTEAFF. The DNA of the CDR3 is TGTGCCTGGAGTATCGGGCGGGGGCCGAACACTGAAGCTTTCTTT.

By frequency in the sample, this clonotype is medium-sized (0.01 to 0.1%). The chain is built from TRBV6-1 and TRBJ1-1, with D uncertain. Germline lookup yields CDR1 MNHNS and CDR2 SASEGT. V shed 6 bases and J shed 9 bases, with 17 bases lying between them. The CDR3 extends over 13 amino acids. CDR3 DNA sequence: TGTGCCAGCAGCGTATCCCAGCAGACACAAGCTTTCTTT. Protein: CASSVSQQTQAFF.

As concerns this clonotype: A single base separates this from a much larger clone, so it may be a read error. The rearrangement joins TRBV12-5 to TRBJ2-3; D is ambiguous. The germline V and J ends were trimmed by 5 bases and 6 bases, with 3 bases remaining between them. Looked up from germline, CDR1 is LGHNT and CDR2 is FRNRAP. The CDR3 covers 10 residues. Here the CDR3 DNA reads TGTGCTAGTGGTATGGATACGCAGTATTTT. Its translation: CASGMDTQYF.

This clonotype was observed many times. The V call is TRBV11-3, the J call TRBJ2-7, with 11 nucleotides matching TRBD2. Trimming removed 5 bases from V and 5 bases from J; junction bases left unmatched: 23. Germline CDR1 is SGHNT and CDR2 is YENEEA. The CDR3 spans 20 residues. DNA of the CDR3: TGTGCCAGCAGCCTTTGTCTAGCGGGGGGATATCATAGGAACATCGACGAGCAGTACTTC. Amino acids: CASSLCLAGGYHRNIDEQYF. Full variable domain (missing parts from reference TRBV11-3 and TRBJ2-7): EAGVVQSPRYKIIEKKQPVAFWCNPISGHNTLYWYLQNLGQGPELLIRYENEEAVDDSQLPKDRFSAERLKGVDSTLKIQPAELGDSAVYLCASSLCLAGGYHRNIDEQYFGPGTRLTVT.

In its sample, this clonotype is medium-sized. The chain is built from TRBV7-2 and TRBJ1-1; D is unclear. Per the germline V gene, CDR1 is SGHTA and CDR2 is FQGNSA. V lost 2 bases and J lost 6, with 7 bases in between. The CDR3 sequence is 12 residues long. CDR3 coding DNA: TGTGCCAGCAGCTTAAGGATCGCTGAAGCTTTCTTT. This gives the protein CASSLRIAEAFF.

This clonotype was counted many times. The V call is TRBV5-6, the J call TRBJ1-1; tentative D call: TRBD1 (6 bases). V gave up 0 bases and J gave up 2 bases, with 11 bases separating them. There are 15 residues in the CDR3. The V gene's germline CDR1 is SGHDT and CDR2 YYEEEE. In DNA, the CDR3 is TGTGCCAGCAGCTTGGAGGGGACAACCAACACTGAAGCTTTCTTT. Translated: CASSLEGTTNTEAFF.

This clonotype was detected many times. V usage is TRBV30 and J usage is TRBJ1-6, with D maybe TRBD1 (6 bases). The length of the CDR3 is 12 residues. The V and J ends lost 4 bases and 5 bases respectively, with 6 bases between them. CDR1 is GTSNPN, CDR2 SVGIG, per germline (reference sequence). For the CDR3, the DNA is TGTGCCTGGACAGGGGATAATTCACCCCTCCACTTT. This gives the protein CAWTGDNSPLHF.

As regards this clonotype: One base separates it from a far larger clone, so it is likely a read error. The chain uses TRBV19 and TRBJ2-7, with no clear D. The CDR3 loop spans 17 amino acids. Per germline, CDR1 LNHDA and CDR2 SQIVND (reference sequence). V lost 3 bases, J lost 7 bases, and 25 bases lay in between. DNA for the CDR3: TGTGCCAGTAGTATCATAGGTGGGGATGCCTCCTACAATGAGCAGTACTTC. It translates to CASSIIGGDASYNEQYF.

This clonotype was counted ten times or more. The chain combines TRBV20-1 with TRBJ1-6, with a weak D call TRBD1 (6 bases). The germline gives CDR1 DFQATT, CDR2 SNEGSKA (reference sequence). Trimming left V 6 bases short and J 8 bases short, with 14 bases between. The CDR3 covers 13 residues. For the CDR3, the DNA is TGCAGTGCCAGAACAGGGTCGGATTCACCCCTCCACTTT. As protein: CSARTGSDSPLHF.

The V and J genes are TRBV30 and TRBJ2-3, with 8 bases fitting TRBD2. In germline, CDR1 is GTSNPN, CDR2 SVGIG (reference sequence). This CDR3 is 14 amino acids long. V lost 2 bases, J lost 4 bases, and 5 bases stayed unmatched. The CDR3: CAWSTAGGADTQYF. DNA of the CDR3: TGTGCCTGGAGTACCGCGGGGGGCGCAGATACGCAGTATTTT.

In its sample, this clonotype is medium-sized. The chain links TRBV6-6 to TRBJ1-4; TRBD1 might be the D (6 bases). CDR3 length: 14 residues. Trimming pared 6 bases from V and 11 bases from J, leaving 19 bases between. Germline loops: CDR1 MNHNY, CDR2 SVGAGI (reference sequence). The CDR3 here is CASSYAGGAQKLFF. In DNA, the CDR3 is TGTGCCAGCAGCTATGCCGGGGGCGCACAGAAACTGTTTTTT.

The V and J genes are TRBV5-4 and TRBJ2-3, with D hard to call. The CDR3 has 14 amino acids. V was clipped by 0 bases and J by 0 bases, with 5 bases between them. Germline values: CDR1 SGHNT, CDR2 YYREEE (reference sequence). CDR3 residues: CASSLGPSTDTQYF. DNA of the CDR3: TGTGCCAGCAGCTTGGGCCCTAGCACAGATACGCAGTATTTT.

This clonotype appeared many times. In DNA, the CDR3 is TGTGCCGGAGTGACGGGGGATGGAAACACCATATATTTT. Translation: CAGVTGDGNTIYF. V and J are TRBV6-1 and TRBJ1-3; D perhaps matches TRBD1 (5 bases). The CDR3 covers 13 residues. CDR1 is MNHNS, CDR2 SASEGT, per germline. V was cut by 11 bases and J by 3 bases, with 14 bases left in between.

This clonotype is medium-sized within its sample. CDR3 protein: CASSLGGRGGELFF. The CDR3 DNA follows: TGTGCCAGCAGCTTAGGAGGCCGGGGCGGGGAGCTGTTTTTT. The rearrangement links TRBV13 to TRBJ2-2, with D possibly matching TRBD2 (5 bases). V lost 0 bases to trimming and J lost 7 bases, with 9 bases between them. The CDR3 spans 14 residues. Germline V CDR1 and CDR2: PRHDT, FYEKMQ (reference sequence).

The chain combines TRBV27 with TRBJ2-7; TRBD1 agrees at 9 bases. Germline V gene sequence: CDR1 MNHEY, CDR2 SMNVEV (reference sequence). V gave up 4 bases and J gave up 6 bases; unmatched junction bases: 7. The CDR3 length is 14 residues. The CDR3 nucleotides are TGTGCCAGCAGTTATAGAGGGACAGGGACCGAGCAGTACTTC. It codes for CASSYRGTGTEQYF.

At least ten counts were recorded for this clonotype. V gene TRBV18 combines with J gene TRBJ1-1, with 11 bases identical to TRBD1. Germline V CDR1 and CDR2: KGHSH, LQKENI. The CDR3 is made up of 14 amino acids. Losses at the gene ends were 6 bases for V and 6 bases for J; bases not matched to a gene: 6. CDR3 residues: CASSGQGAGSEAFF. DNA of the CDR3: TGTGCCAGCTCCGGACAGGGGGCAGGGTCTGAAGCTTTCTTT.

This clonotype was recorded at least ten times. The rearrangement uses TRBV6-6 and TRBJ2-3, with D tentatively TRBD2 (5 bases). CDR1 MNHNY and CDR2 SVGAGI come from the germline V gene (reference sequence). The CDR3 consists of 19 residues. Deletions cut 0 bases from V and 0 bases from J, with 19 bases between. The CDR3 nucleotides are TGTGCCAGCAGTTACTCGAAGCGGAGCAGAGTGAGGAGCACAGATACGCAGTATTTT. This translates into CASSYSKRSRVRSTDTQYF.

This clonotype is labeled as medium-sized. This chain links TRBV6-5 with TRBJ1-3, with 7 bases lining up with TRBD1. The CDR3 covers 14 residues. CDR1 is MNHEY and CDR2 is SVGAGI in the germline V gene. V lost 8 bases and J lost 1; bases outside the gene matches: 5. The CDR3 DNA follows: TGTGCCAGCCAGGGGGGGAGTTCTGGAAACACCATATATTTT. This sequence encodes CASQGGSSGNTIYF.

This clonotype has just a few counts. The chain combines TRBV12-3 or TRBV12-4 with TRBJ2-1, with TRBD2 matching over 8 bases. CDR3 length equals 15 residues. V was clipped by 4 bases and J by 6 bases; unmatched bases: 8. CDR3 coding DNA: TGTGCCAGCAGTTCCAACGCGGGGGGCCCCAATGAGCAGTTCTTC. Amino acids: CASSSNAGGPNEQFF.

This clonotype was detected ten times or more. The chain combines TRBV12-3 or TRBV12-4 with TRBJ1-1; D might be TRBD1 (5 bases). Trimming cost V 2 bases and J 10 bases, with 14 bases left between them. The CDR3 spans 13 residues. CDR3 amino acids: CASSLRGSGRAFF. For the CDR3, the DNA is TGTGCCAGCAGTTTAAGGGGTAGCGGCAGAGCTTTCTTT.

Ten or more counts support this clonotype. The CDR3 sequence is CASSAGQGNYGYTF. In nucleotides, the CDR3 is TGTGCCAGCAGCGCCGGACAGGGAAACTATGGCTACACCTTC. The chain joins TRBV9 to TRBJ1-2, with 8 bases lining up with TRBD1. This CDR3 has 14 residues. V shed 3 bases and J 2 bases; nucleotides not matched to a gene: 3. The germline V gene has CDR1 SGDLS and CDR2 YYNGEE. Based on the CDR3 plus reference TRBV9 and TRBJ1-2, the full variable domain is DSGVTQTPKHLITATGQRVTLRCSPRSGDLSVYWYQQSLDQGLQFLIQYYNGEERAKGNILERFSAQQFPDLHSELNLSSLELGDSALYFCASSAGQGNYGYTFGSGTRLTVV.